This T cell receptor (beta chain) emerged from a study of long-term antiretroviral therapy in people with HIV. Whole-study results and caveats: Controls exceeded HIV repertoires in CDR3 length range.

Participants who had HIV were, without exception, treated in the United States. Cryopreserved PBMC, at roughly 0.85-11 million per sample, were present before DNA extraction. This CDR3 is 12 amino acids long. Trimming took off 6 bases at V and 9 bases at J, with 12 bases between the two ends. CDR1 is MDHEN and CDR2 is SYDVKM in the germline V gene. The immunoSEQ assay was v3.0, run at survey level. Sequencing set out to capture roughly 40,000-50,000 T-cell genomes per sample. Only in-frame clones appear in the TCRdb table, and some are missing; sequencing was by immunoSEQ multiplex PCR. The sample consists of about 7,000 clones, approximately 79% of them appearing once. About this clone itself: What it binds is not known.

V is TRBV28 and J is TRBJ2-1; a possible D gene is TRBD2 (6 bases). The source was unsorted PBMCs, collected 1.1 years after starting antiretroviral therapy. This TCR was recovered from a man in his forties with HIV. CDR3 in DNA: TGTGCCAGCAGCGCGGGACTCCCTGAGCAGTTCTTC. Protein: CASSAGLPEQFF.